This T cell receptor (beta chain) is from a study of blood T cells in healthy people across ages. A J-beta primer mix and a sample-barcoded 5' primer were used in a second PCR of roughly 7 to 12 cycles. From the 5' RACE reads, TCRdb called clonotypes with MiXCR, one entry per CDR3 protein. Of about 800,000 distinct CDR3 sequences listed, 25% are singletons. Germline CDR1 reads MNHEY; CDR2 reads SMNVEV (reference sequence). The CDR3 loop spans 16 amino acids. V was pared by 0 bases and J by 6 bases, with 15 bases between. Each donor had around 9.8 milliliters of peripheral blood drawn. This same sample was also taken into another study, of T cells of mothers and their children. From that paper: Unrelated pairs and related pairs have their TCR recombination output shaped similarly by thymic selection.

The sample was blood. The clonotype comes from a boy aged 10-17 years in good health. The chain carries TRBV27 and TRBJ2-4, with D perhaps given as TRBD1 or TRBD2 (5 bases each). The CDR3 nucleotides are TGTGCCAGCAGTTTATCTCCGGGACGAGGTACAAACATTCAGTACTTC. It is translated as CASSLSPGRGTNIQYF.